This entry describes one T cell receptor (beta chain). The CDR3 end falls 3 residues outside the read, so it is completed with the germline J gene. This sample is drawn from a study of T cells in women clearing cervical HPV infection. Study at large: Case blood drawn at lesion detection; control blood after infection cleared.

The CDR3 extends over 13 amino acids. V trimming: 1 base; J trimming: 4 bases; junction bases outside the gene matches: 0. Germline V gives CDR1 DFQATT, CDR2 SNEGSKA (reference sequence). Produced via immunoSEQ multiplex PCR; TCRdb's table is partial and in-frame only. Its table lists tens of thousands of clones. The sequencing sample was made of blood buffy coat. The chain employs TRBV20-1 and TRBJ2-1; 8 positions agree with TRBD1. The source is a woman between 18 and 75 years old with a cervical HPV16 infection that either progressed to CIN3+ or cleared (not recorded which). The CDR3: CSARGTGYNEQFF. The sequenced part of the CDR3 DNA is TGCAGTGCTAGAGGGACAGGGTACAATGAG.